The 28 T cell receptor beta chains reported below all come from one sample, sequenced in a study of persistence of HIV-infected CD4 T cells. Overlapping HIV-1 Gag 15-mer peptides at approximately 1 ug per peptide per mL were used. Sorted nonresponding memory CD4+ T cells were CD40L-negative, CD69-negative, CD45RO-high. The libraries were made with immunoSEQ version 4 in survey mode. Profiling relied on immunoSEQ multiplex PCR, and the TCRdb table lists in-frame clones only, not all of them. Of tens of thousands of clones listed, 80% to 90% were seen once; the top ten hold about 18%. Their recognized antigens are unknown. The sample in question was CD4+ T cells sorted from PBMCs after 18-hour stimulation, obtained from a patient who received antiretroviral therapy. The receptors stem from an adult woman with HIV who was CMV-seropositive.

The rearrangement uses TRBV3-1 (or the pseudogene TRBV3-2) and TRBJ1-5, with D maybe TRBD1 (5 bases). This CDR3 has 17 amino acids. Trimming left V 0 bases short and J 3 bases short, with 15 bases between. Germline-derived CDR1 and CDR2 are LGHDT and YNNKEL (reference sequence). Here the CDR3 reads CASSQDGIRENNQPQHF. DNA of the CDR3: TGTGCCAGCAGCCAAGATGGTATCAGGGAGAACAATCAGCCCCAGCATTTT.

This chain joins TRBV11-3 and TRBJ2-5; TRBD2 aligns across 14 bases. V lost 3 bases and J lost 1; bases outside the gene matches: 13. The CDR3 totals 20 residues. Germline V CDR1 and CDR2: SGHNT, YENEEA. CDR3 amino acids: CASSFSWTSGGIELQETQYF. CDR3 bases: TGTGCCAGCAGCTTTTCCTGGACTAGCGGGGGGATAGAGCTCCAAGAGACCCAGTACTTC.

The rearrangement uses TRBV18 and TRBJ2-3; D gene ambiguous. Germline assignment: CDR1 KGHSH and CDR2 LQKENI. The CDR3 has 13 residues. Trimming shortened V by 4 bases and J by 6 bases, and 11 bases separated the two germline ends. Here the CDR3 DNA reads TGTGCCAGCTCACATTCGACGGCTGATACGCAGTATTTT. Translation gives CASSHSTADTQYF.

The CDR3 DNA reads TGTGCCTGGAGTGTACAATCCTACACTGAAGCTTTCTTT. It specifies CAWSVQSYTEAFF. The rearrangement uses TRBV30 and TRBJ1-1; D call uncertain. Between the trimmed V and J ends, which lost 0 bases and 3 bases, there was a span of 8 bases. Germline values: CDR1 GTSNPN, CDR2 SVGIG (reference sequence). CDR3 length: 13 residues.

This clone has just a few counts. This chain joins TRBV5-1 and TRBJ2-3, with 9 bases aligning to TRBD1. The V segment lost 0 bases and the J segment 2 bases; nucleotides outside the gene matches: 1. Germline V gene data show CDR1 as SGHRS and CDR2 as YFSETQ. The CDR3 length is 15 residues. CDR3 nucleotide sequence: TGCGCCAGCAGCTTGGGGGACAGGGACACAGATACGCAGTATTTT. Its translation is CASSLGDRDTDTQYF.

The genes are TRBV2 and TRBJ1-6, with TRBD1 identical over 7 bases. Trimming took 6 bases from V and 3 from J; bases not matched to a gene: 14. From germline, CDR1 is SNHLY and CDR2 FYNNEI. The CDR3 consists of 18 residues. The CDR3 DNA reads as TGTGCCAGCAGCGATAGGGGGAGGGGGACAGACTATAATTCACCCCTCCACTTT. It yields the protein CASSDRGRGTDYNSPLHF.

The chain has TRBV7-2 and TRBJ1-1; D is unclear. The CDR3 is made up of 13 amino acids. CDR1 is SGHTA, CDR2 FQGNSA, per germline. V was clipped by 4 bases and J by 3 bases, with 9 bases between them. The CDR3 DNA is TGTGCCAGCAGCTCGACTTGGGACACTGAAGCTTTCTTT. This encodes CASSSTWDTEAFF.

V and J are TRBV24-1 and TRBJ2-7; perhaps TRBD2 as D (6 bases). In germline, CDR1 is KGHDR, CDR2 SFDVKD. V lost 9 bases, J lost 2 bases, and 13 bases lay in between. CDR3 length equals 13 residues. The DNA of the CDR3 is TGTGCCACCTCAGCGGGTATCGCCTACGAGCAGTACTTC. This codes for CATSAGIAYEQYF.

V usage is TRBV5-6 and J usage is TRBJ1-1; D call uncertain. CDR3 length: 16 residues. V was cut by 4 bases and J by 0 bases, with 16 bases left in between. In germline, CDR1 is SGHDT, CDR2 YYEEEE. In DNA, the CDR3 is TGTGCCAGCAGCCCGCAACCCGGAGTCTTGAACACTGAAGCTTTCTTT. This gives the protein CASSPQPGVLNTEAFF.

This chain uses TRBV5-1 with TRBJ1-1, with D possibly being TRBD1 (6 bases). V was clipped by 4 bases and J by 2 bases, with 15 bases between them. The CDR3 consists of 15 residues. The germline gives CDR1 SGHRS, CDR2 YFSETQ. The CDR3 is CASSLDDRRNTEAFF. CDR3 coding DNA: TGCGCCAGCAGCCTAGATGACAGGCGAAACACTGAAGCTTTCTTT.

The rearrangement links TRBV21-1 to TRBJ1-2; TRBD1 is the table's D call and was not checked against the DNA. TRBV21-1 is termed a pseudogene. The CDR3 totals 15 residues. The CDR3 sequence: CASSTRQGSEYGYTF. The CDR3 coding sequence is TGTGCCAGCAGCACCCGACAGGGAAGTGAATATGGCTACACCTTC.

The genes are TRBV5-6 and TRBJ1-2; D remains ambiguous. CDR3 length: 14 amino acids. Deletions cut 4 bases from V and 7 bases from J, with 17 bases between. CDR1 is SGHDT and CDR2 is YYEEEE in the germline V gene. The CDR3 loop reads CASSPLTGLGGYTF. The CDR3 region has the DNA TGTGCCAGCAGCCCCCTTACGGGCCTCGGTGGCTACACCTTC.

The chain carries TRBV6-5 and TRBJ1-4; D is ambiguous. The germline gives CDR1 MNHEY, CDR2 SVGAGI. V was shortened by 2 bases and J by 8 bases, with 12 bases between the two germline ends. CDR3 size: 14 residues. The DNA of the CDR3 is TGTGCCAGCAGTTACCTTGGCAAGAACGAAAAACTGTTTTTT. It specifies CASSYLGKNEKLFF.

This chain joins TRBV7-2 and TRBJ2-7, with 7 positions matching TRBD2. The CDR3 has 14 amino acids. V lost 0 bases and J lost 3; bases outside the gene matches: 2. Germline-derived CDR1 and CDR2 are SGHTA and FQGNSA. The CDR3, as DNA: TGTGCCAGCAGCTTAGCGAGGACTAGCTACGAGCAGTACTTC. Its protein is CASSLARTSYEQYF.

V is TRBV19 and J is TRBJ1-2; 8 nucleotides match TRBD1. With 9 bases clipped from V and 7 bases from J, the junction kept 10 bases outside the gene matches. Germline V gene lookup returns CDR1 LNHDA and CDR2 SQIVND (reference sequence). The CDR3 is 13 amino acids. The CDR3 loop is CASKGQGAGGYTF. The CDR3 nucleotides read TGTGCCAGCAAAGGGCAGGGGGCGGGTGGCTACACCTTC.

This clone was observed a few times. The gene calls are TRBV9 and TRBJ2-1, with D perhaps TRBD2 (5 bases). The V gene lost 4 bases and the J gene lost 8 bases, with 16 bases spanning the gap. The CDR3 is 14 amino acids. The germline V gene encodes CDR1 SGDLS and CDR2 YYNGEE. CDR3 DNA sequence: TGTGCCAGCAGCCCGCTAGGAGCGCGGGATGAGCAGTTCTTC. Amino acids: CASSPLGARDEQFF.

By sample share, this clone is medium-sized. The chain couples TRBV10-3 to TRBJ1-2, with TRBD1 matching over 7 bases. Germline-derived CDR1 and CDR2 are ENHRY and SYGVKD. Trimming removed 7 bases from V and 4 bases from J; junction bases left unmatched: 6. The CDR3 has 13 amino acids. CDR3 amino acids: CAITGDSLYGYTF. The DNA for the CDR3 is TGTGCCATCACCGGGGACAGCCTCTATGGCTACACCTTC.

The CDR3 here is CASSHRDRFRGTF. CDR3 coding DNA: TGTGCCAGCAGTCACCGGGACAGATTTAGAGGGACCTTC. The chain carries TRBV6-4 and TRBJ1-2; 7 bases align to TRBD1. Germline V gene data show CDR1 as MRHNA and CDR2 as SNTAGT. Trimming removed 5 bases from V and 14 bases from J; junction bases left unmatched: 14. The CDR3 covers 13 residues.

The chain couples TRBV2 to TRBJ1-5, with D possibly matching TRBD1 (5 bases). The germline gives CDR1 SNHLY, CDR2 FYNNEI. The CDR3 contains 15 residues. The V and J ends lost 5 bases and 0 bases respectively, with 11 bases between them. The CDR3 here is CASSLDRYSNQPQHF. CDR3 sequence (DNA): TGTGCCAGCAGTCTCGACAGATATAGCAATCAGCCCCAGCATTTT.

This clone appeared a single time. The chain is built from TRBV4-1 and TRBJ1-1, with D perhaps TRBD1 (6 bases). V was cut by 4 bases and J by 3 bases, with 24 bases left in between. Per the germline V gene, CDR1 is MGHRA and CDR2 is YSYEKL. The CDR3 length is 18 residues. CDR3 bases: TGCGCCAGCAGCCTACTGATGCTCTCGGCAGGGGAGGACACTGAAGCTTTCTTT. Encoded protein: CASSLLMLSAGEDTEAFF.

The J gene is TRBJ2-7, the V gene TRBV3-1 (or the pseudogene TRBV3-2); D is undetermined. The CDR3 sequence is 11 residues long. Trimming cost V 6 bases and J 6 bases, with 9 bases left between them. CDR1 and CDR2 from the germline V gene are LGHDT and YNNKEL (reference sequence). CDR3 region: CASSRSSEQYF. CDR3 DNA: TGTGCCAGCAGTAGATCGTCCGAGCAGTACTTC.

The rearrangement joins TRBV24-1 to TRBJ2-3; no clear D gene. V lost 6 bases and J lost 2, with 20 bases in between. The CDR3 runs to 17 residues. Germline CDR1 is KGHDR and CDR2 is SFDVKD. The CDR3 loop is CATSPNRAVLPTDTQYF. The CDR3 region has the DNA TGTGCCACCAGTCCCAATCGGGCAGTATTACCCACAGATACGCAGTATTTT.

The rearrangement links TRBV6-6 to TRBJ1-2; D is possibly TRBD1 (6 bases). Trimming left V 2 bases short and J 2 bases short, with 9 bases between. This CDR3 has 14 amino acids. The germline V gene encodes CDR1 MNHNY and CDR2 SVGAGI (reference sequence). CDR3 DNA sequence: TGTGCCAGCAGTTACGACAGGATCAACTATGGCTACACCTTC. It specifies CASSYDRINYGYTF.

The sample holds one count of this clone. V is TRBV5-4 and J is TRBJ1-1; 8 bases are shared with TRBD1. Germline V CDR1 and CDR2: SGHNT, YYREEE (reference sequence). V was clipped by 4 bases and J by 5 bases; unmatched bases: 10. This CDR3 region has 15 residues. The CDR3 loop is CASSPFDRGETEAFF. CDR3 in DNA: TGTGCCAGCAGCCCCTTCGACAGGGGAGAGACTGAAGCTTTCTTT.

The V call is TRBV11-1, the J call TRBJ2-5; TRBD2 is a possible D gene (5 bases). The V end lost 5 bases, the J end lost 2 bases, and 15 bases lay between the germline ends. CDR3 length equals 15 residues. Germline V gene sequence: CDR1 SGHAT, CDR2 FQDESV (reference sequence). The DNA of the CDR3 is TGTGCCAGCAGCCGTAGCGTGACGGGGCAAGAGACCCAGTACTTC. The encoded protein is CASSRSVTGQETQYF.

V is TRBV24-1 and J is TRBJ2-7; weak D call: TRBD1 (6 bases). The CDR3 is made up of 16 amino acids. The germline gives CDR1 KGHDR, CDR2 SFDVKD. Trimming cost V 9 bases and J 0 bases, with 20 bases left between them. The CDR3 loop is CATARQDFLLSYEQYF. CDR3 in DNA: TGTGCCACCGCTAGACAGGATTTCTTACTCTCCTACGAGCAGTACTTC.

The rearrangement uses TRBV11-3 and TRBJ1-2, with 12 positions matching TRBD1. The junction had 10 bases not matched to a gene; V was cut back by 3 bases and J by 5 bases. The CDR3 spans 17 residues. CDR1 is SGHNT and CDR2 is YENEEA in the germline V gene. CDR3 coding DNA: TGTGCCAGCAGCTTGGCCGGGACAGGGGGCGCGCGGTATGGCTACACCTTC. It translates to CASSLAGTGGARYGYTF.

CDR3 coding DNA: TGTGCCAGCAGCGCTAATAGGGCCGGGGAGCTGTTTTTT. Amino acids: CASSANRAGELFF. The V call is TRBV7-2, the J call TRBJ2-2; D unresolved. The germline gives CDR1 SGHTA, CDR2 FQGNSA. The CDR3 spans 13 residues. V was clipped by 5 bases and J by 6 bases, with 10 bases between them.